This paragraph covers one TCR beta chain sequence. V dropped 3 bases and J dropped 8 bases, with 13 bases sitting between them. The CDR3 is 14 residues long. This specimen belongs to a study of blood T cells in healthy people across ages. A sample-barcoded 5' primer and a J-beta primer mix were used in a second PCR of about 7 to 12 cycles. Each cDNA molecule received a tag from a template-switch adaptor that had 12 random nucleotides. Using its own MiXCR run on the 5' RACE reads, TCRdb lists one record per CDR3 protein. The data show fewer than 2 million distinct CDR3 sequences, about 39% seen once. The sequence derives from a human donor in good health. The sequenced sample consisted of blood. The chain carries TRBV12-3 or TRBV12-4 and TRBJ1-4; D gene uncertain. CDR3 loop: CASSFDTVREKLFF. In DNA form, the CDR3 reads TGTGCCAGCAGTTTTGACACCGTTCGAGAAAAACTGTTTTTT.